The clone carrying this T cell receptor (beta chain) was observed a handful of times. Its antigen is as yet unknown. cDNA libraries of TCR beta carried unique molecular identifiers. TCRdb re-analysed the PCR reads in MiXCR, keeping a single row per CDR3 protein. The data contain 600,000 to 750,000 distinct CDR3 sequences, roughly three fifths of them seen just once; the ten biggest clones take up 10% to 12%. This record comes from a study of post-analysis software for immune sequencing data. J was trimmed by 7 bases and V by 2 bases; bases with no gene match: 5. Germline V gives CDR1 SGHRS, CDR2 YFSETQ. There are 14 residues in the CDR3. Whole-study results and caveats: When compared against controls, multiple sclerosis patients showed significantly lower normalized Chao1 diversity. Five TRBV segments occurring more often in patients than controls included TRBV5-6, TRBV5-1 and TRBV20-1. Samples sharing a preparation batch grouped tightly together when assessed by F measure.

Sequencing was done on a sample of blood. The chain carries TRBV5-1 and TRBJ2-1; 8 positions match TRBD1. This TCR was recovered from a girl aged 2 to 9 with multiple sclerosis. The CDR3 DNA reads as TGCGCCAGCAGCTTCGGACAGGGAATAAATGAGCAGTTCTTC. It is translated as CASSFGQGINEQFF.